The sequence of this T cell receptor beta chain was determined in a study of blood T cell dynamics during melanoma immunotherapy. Study-wide background: Metastatic melanoma patients received first-line pembrolizumab or nivolumab plus ipilimumab.

Time point defined: pre-treatment baseline. One draw preceded checkpoint blockade; another followed its first cycle at week 3. Study-level findings and limits: Unlike progressors, later disease-control patients had W3 repertoires gaining clonality or diversity.

Worth noting for this clone: Antigen unknown. The sample has other DNA sequences that encode this CDR3 too.

TCRdb keeps only in-frame clones here, not all; method: immunoSEQ multiplex PCR. The data contain roughly 5,400 clones, 70% to 90% of them singletons. The TCR was taken from a human donor with melanoma. The sample consisted of blood, taken from a patient treated with checkpoint blockade.

In DNA, the CDR3 is TGTGCCAGTAGTATCGCTGGTCTGGGTGTTGCCGCTGGAAACACCATATATTTT. It translates to CASSIAGLGVAAGNTIYF. This sequence joins TRBV19 and TRBJ1-3, with D unresolved. This CDR3 contains 18 residues. V lost 3 bases to trimming and J lost 2 bases, with 20 bases between them. CDR1 LNHDA and CDR2 SQIVND come from the germline V gene (reference sequence).